Sequencing of this T cell receptor (beta chain) was carried out in a study of shared clonotypes between healthy human individuals. The study's findings and limits: Clonotype sharing levels among donors were expected to vary with sequencing depth. Clonotypes shared by all four sorted-subset donors had higher generation probabilities than non-shared clonotypes.

Each PCR replicate from the sorted subsets contained 150 to 250 ng DNA, which is about 30,000 T cell genomes. The method was immunoSEQ multiplex PCR; TCRdb's version includes in-frame clones alone and lacks a portion of them. The sample carries more than 500,000 clones, around 95% recorded once. This clone was seen a handful of times. The antigen is not known. Naive-designated CD8 cells lacked CD45RO, were positively enriched for CCR7, and omitted terminally differentiated effector memory CD45RA+ cells. Specimen: naive CD8+ T cells sorted from blood. This receptor was identified in a woman under 40 in good health.

DNA of the CDR3: TGTGCCTGGACAGGCCACTCTGGAAACACCATATATTTT. Translation gives CAWTGHSGNTIYF. V usage is TRBV30 and J usage is TRBJ1-3; D is unclear. Trimming shortened V by 4 bases and J by 0 bases, and 7 bases separated the two germline ends. The germline V gene encodes CDR1 GTSNPN and CDR2 SVGIG (reference sequence). The CDR3 has 13 amino acids. Variable domain in full (rest from reference TRBV30 and TRBJ1-3): SQTIHQWPATLVQPVGSPLSLECTVEGTSNPNLYWYRQAAGRGLQLLFYSVGIGQISSEVPQNLSASRPQDRQFILSSKKLLLSDSGFYLCAWTGHSGNTIYFGEGSWLTVV.